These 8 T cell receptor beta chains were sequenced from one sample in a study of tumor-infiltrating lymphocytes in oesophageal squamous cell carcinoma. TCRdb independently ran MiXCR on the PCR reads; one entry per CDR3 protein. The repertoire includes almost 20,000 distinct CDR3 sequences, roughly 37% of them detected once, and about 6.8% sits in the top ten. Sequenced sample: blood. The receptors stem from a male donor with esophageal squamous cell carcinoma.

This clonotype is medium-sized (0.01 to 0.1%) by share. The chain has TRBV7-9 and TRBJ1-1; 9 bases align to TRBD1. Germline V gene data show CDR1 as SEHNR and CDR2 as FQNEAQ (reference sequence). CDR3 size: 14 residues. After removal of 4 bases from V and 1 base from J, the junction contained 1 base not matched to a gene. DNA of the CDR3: TGTGCCAGCAGCTCGGGACAGGGGAACACTGAAGCTTTCTTT. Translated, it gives CASSSGQGNTEAFF. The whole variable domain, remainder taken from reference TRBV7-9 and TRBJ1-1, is DTGVSQNPRHKITKRGQNVTFRCDPISEHNRLYWYRQTLGQGPEFLTYFQNEAQLEKSRLLSDRFSAERPKGSFSTLEIQRTEQGDSAMYLCASSSGQGNTEAFFGQGTRLTVV.

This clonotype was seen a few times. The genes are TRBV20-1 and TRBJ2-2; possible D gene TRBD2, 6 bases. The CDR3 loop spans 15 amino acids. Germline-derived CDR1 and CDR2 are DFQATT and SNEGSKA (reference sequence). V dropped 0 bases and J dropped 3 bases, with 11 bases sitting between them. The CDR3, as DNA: TGCAGTGCTAGAGAGGCGGGACTTTACACCGGGGAGCTGTTTTTT. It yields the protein CSAREAGLYTGELFF.

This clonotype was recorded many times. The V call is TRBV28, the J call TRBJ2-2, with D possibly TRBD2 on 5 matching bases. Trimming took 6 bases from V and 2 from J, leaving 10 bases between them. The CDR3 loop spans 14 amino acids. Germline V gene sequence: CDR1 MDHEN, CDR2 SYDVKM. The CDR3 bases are TGTGCCAGCAGACAGAGACTAAACACCGGGGAGCTGTTTTTT. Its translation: CASRQRLNTGELFF.

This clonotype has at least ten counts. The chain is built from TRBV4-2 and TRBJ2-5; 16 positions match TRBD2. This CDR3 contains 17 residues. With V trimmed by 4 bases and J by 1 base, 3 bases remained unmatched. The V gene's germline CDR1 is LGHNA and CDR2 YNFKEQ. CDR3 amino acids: CASSPGTSGRAQETQYF. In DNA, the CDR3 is TGTGCCAGCAGCCCCGGGACTAGCGGGAGGGCCCAAGAGACCCAGTACTTC.

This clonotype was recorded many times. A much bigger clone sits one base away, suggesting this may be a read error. CDR3 DNA sequence: TGCGCCAGCAGCTTGGCCGTAGTCCCAGGGGTCTACAATGAGCAGTACTTC. This encodes CASSLAVVPGVYNEQYF. The chain combines TRBV5-1 with TRBJ2-5, with D maybe TRBD1 (6 bases). The CDR3 length is 17 residues. V gave up 0 bases and J gave up 11 bases, with 26 bases separating them. Germline loops: CDR1 SGHRS, CDR2 YFSETQ.

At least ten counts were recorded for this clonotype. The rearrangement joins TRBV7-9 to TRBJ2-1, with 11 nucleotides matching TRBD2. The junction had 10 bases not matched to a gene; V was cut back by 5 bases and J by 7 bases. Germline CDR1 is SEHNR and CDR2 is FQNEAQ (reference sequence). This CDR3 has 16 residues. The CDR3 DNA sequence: TGTGCCAGCAGCGGACTACTAGCGGGAGTTGGGAATGAGCAGTTCTTC. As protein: CASSGLLAGVGNEQFF.

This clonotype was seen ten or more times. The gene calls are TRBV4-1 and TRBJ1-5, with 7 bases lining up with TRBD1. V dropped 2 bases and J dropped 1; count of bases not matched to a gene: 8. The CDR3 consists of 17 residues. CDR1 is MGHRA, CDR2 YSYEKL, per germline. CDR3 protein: CASSQSGGGGSNQPQHF. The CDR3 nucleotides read TGCGCCAGCAGCCAATCTGGAGGGGGCGGGAGCAATCAGCCCCAGCATTTT.

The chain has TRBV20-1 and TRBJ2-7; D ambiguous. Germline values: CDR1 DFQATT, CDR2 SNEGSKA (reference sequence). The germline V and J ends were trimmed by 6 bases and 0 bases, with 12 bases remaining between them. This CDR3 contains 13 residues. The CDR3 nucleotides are TGCAGTGCACCCTGGCCGTTCTCCTACGAGCAGTACTTC. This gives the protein CSAPWPFSYEQYF.